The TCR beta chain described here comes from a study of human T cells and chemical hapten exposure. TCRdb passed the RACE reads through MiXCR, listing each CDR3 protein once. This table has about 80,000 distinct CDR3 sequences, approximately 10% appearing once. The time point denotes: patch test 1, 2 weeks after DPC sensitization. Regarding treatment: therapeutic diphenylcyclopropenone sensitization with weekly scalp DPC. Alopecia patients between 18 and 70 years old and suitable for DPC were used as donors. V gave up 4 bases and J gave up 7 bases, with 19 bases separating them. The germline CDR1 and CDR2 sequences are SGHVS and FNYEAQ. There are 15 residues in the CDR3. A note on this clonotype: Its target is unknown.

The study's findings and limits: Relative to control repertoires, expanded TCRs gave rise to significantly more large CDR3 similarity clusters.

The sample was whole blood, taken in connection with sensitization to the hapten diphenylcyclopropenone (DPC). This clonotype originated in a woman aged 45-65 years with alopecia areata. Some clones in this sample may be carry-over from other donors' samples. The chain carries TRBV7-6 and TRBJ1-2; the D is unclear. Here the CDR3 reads CASSSSPRPLGGYTF. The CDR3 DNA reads TGTGCCAGCAGCTCCTCCCCGAGGCCCCTGGGTGGCTACACCTTC.